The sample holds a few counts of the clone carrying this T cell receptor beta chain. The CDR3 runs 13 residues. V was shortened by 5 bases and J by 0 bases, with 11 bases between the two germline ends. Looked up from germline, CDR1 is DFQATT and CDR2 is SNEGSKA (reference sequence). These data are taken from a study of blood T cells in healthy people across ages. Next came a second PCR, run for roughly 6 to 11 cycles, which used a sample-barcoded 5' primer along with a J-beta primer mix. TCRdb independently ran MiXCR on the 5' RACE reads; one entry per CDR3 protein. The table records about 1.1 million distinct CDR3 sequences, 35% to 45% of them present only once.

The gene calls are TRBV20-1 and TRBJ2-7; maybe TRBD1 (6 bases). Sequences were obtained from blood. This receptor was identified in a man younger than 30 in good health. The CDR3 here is CSAPDSDSYEQYF. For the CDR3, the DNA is TGCAGTGCTCCGGACAGTGACTCCTACGAGCAGTACTTC.